This T cell receptor (beta chain) was documented in a study of cytomegalovirus exposure and HLA in healthy donors. Background on the study: A later analysis reported the same platform for the 90 to 150 validation repertoires and the roughly 700 first-cohort repertoires.

Study findings and constraints: TCR beta chains numbering 150 to 200 were designated cytomegalovirus-associated. Cytomegalovirus status was reportedly diagnosed by the classifier with high specificity and sensitivity. According to a subsequent analysis, TCR clusters identified in the first cohort showed a tendency to co-occur across the 120 or so validation repertoires.

The CDR3 covers 15 residues. The ends lost 0 bases at V and 2 bases at J; junction bases unmatched: 3. CDR1 is SGDLS, CDR2 YYNGEE, per germline. Assay: immunoSEQ multiplex PCR; the TCRdb copy retains only in-frame clones and omits some. Here the sample spans under 95,000 clones, roughly 91% being singletons. A word on this clone: Its antigen is undetermined.

This rearrangement joins TRBV9 to TRBJ2-3; 7 bases fit TRBD2. The sequence came from a man aged 25-45 years in good health and CMV-seronegative. Sequenced input: PBMCs. The CDR3 is CASSVASGSTDTQYF. The CDR3 DNA is TGTGCCAGCAGCGTAGCTAGCGGTTCCACAGATACGCAGTATTTT.